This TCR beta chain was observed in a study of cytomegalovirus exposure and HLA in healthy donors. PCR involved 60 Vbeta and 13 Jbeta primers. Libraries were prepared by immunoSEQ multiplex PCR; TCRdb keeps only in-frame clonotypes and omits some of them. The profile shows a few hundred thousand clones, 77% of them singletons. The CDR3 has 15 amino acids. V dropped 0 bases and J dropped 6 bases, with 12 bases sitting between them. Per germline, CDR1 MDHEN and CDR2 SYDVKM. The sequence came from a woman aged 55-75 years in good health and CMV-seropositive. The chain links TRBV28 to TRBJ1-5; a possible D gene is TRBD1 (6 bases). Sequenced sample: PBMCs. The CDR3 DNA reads TGTGCCAGCAGTTTATGGGGGGCTAGGGGTCAGCCCCAGCATTTT. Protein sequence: CASSLWGARGQPQHF.